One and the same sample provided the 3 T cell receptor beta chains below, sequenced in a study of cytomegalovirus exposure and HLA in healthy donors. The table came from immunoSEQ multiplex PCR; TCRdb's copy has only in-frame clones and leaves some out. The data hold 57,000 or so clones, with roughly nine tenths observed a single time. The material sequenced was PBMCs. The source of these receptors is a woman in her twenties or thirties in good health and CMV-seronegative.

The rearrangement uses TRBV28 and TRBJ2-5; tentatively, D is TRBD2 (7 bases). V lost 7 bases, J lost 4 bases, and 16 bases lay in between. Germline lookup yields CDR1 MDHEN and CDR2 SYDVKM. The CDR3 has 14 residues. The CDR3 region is CASTVGGGGETQYF. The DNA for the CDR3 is TGTGCCAGCACCGTGGGCGGGGGCGGAGAGACCCAGTACTTC.

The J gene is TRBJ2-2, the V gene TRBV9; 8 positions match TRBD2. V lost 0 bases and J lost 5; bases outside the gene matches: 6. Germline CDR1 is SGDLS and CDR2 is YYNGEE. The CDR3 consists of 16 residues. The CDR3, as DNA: TGTGCCAGCAGCGTAGATGGAGGACTAGCAACCGGGGAGCTGTTTTTT. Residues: CASSVDGGLATGELFF. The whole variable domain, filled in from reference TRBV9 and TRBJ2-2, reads DSGVTQTPKHLITATGQRVTLRCSPRSGDLSVYWYQQSLDQGLQFLIQYYNGEERAKGNILERFSAQQFPDLHSELNLSSLELGDSALYFCASSVDGGLATGELFFGEGSRLTVL.

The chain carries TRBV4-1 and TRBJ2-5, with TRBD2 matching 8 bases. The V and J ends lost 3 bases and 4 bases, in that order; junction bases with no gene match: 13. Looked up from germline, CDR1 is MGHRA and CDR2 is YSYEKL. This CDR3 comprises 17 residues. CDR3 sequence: CASSHGVRGSGRETQYF. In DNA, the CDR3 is TGCGCCAGCAGCCATGGGGTTCGGGGGAGCGGGAGAGAGACCCAGTACTTC.